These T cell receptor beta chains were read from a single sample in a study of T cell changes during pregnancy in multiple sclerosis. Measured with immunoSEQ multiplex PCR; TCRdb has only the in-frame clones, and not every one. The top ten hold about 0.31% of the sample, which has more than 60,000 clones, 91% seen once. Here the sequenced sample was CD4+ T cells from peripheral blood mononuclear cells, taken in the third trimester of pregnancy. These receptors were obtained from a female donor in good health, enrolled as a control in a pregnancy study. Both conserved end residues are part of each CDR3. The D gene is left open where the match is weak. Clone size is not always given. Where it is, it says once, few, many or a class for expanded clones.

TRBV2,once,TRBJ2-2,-,TGTGCCAGCAGTGTTGAGACTCCCGGGGAGCTGTTTTTT,CASSVETPGELFF
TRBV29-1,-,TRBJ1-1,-,TGCAGCGTAGCTATACGGGGGAGCTCCCCCAAAGCTTTCTTT,CSVAIRGSSPKAFF
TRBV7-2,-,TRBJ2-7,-,TGTGCCAGCAGCTTCAGGGGGACTAGTTCCTACGAGCAGTACTTC,CASSFRGTSSYEQYF
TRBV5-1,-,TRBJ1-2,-,TGCGCCAGCAGCTTAACAGGGCACTATGGCTACACCTTC,CASSLTGHYGYTF
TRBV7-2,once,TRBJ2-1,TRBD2,TGTGCCAGCAGCTTAGGGGTAGCGGGGGGGTACAATGAGCAGTTCTTC,CASSLGVAGGYNEQFF
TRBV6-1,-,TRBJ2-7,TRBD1,TGTGCCAGCAGTGGGGGACAGACCTACGAGCAGTACTTC,CASSGGQTYEQYF
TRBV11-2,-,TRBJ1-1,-,TGTGCCAGCAGCTTAAAGAGGAACACTGAAGCTTTCTTT,CASSLKRNTEAFF
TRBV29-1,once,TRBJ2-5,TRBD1,TGCAGCCTCAGGGACAGGGGAAGGGGTCGAGAGACCCAGTACTTC,CSLRDRGRGRETQYF
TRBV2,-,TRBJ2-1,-,TGTGCCAGCATCCCAGACTACAATGAGCAGTTCTTC,CASIPDYNEQFF
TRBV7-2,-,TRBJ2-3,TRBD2,TGTGCCAGCAGCTTAGGAGGACTAGGGGTATATACGCAGTATTTT,CASSLGGLGVYTQYF
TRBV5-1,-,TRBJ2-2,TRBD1,TGCGCCAGCAGCCCCGGCCGACAGGGGACCGGGGAGCTGTTTTTT,CASSPGRQGTGELFF
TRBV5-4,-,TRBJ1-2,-,TGTGCCAGCAGCTTGGGGGGCCAGTTTGTTATCTACACCTTC,CASSLGGQFVIYTF
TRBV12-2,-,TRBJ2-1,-,TGTGCAAGTCGCTTGCGGGGGGGCTCCTACAATGAGCAGTTCTTC,CASRLRGGSYNEQFF
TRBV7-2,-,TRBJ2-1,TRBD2,TGTGCCAGCAGCTTAGTTGGCGGGGGGAGGAATGAGCAGTTCTTC,CASSLVGGGRNEQFF
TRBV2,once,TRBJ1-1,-,TGTGCCAGCCCCAAACCGGGGGGCACTGAAGCTTTCTTT,CASPKPGGTEAFF
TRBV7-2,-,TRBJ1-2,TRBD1,TGTGCCAGCAGCCGACAGGGGGTACCGAACTATGGCTACACCTTC,CASSRQGVPNYGYTF
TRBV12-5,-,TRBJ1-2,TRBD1,TGTGCTAGTGGTTTGGTGGGACAGAACTATGGCTACACCTTC,CASGLVGQNYGYTF
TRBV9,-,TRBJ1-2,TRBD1,TGTGCCAGCAGCCCTCGACAGGGGATATATGGCTACACCTTC,CASSPRQGIYGYTF
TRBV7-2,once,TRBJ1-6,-,TGTGCCAGCAGCCAGGCCCGACAGGAATCACCCCTCCACTTT,CASSQARQESPLHF
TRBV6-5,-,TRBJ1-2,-,TGTGCCAGCCGACGGACAAACTATGGCTACACCTTC,CASRRTNYGYTF
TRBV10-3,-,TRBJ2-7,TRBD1,TGTGCCATCAGTGAGTCTTTGACCGGGACAGCAAACGGATACTCCTACGAGCAGTACTTC,CAISESLTGTANGYSYEQYF
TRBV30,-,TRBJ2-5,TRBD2,TGTGCCTGGAGTGAGACTAGCGGGGGGGAGACCCAGTACTTC,CAWSETSGGETQYF
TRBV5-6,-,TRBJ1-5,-,TGTGCCAGCAGCCCGCGGGGGGGGACACTTAATCAGCCCCAGCATTTT,CASSPRGGTLNQPQHF
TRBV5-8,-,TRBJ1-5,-,TGTGCCAGCAGCTTGTTTGCGACAGGACAGATCAATCAGCCCCAGCATTTT,CASSLFATGQINQPQHF
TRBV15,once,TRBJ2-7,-,TGTGCCACCAGCAGAGATCCAATTGGGGGAGGGGGTGCCTACGAGCAGTACTTC,CATSRDPIGGGGAYEQYF
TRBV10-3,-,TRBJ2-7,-,TGTGCCATCAGGGTAGGGGGTCAAACCTACGAGCAGTACTTC,CAIRVGGQTYEQYF
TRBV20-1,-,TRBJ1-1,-,TGCAGTGCTAGTCCCGGGGCTGAAGCTTTCTTT,CSASPGAEAFF
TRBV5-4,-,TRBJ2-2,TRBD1,TGTGCCAGCAGCTCGACAGGGTTAAGCACCGGGGAGCTGTTTTTT,CASSSTGLSTGELFF
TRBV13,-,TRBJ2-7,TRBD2,TGTGCCAGCAGCTCAGCGACTAGCTCCCACGAGCAGTACTTC,CASSSATSSHEQYF
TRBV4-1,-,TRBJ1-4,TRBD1,TGCGCCAGCAGCCAAGCACGGGACAGCAGATTTGAAAAACTGTTTTTT,CASSQARDSRFEKLFF
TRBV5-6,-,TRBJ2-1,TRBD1,TGTGCCAGCAGAGGGACAGGGGAAAGTGTAGGGCAGTTCTTC,CASRGTGESVGQFF
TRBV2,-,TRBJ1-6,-,TGTGCCAGCAGGGGCGGAGGCTCCTATAATTCACCCCTCCACTTT,CASRGGGSYNSPLHF
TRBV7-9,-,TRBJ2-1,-,TGTGCCAGCAGTCGGGTGGACAATGAGCAGTTCTTC,CASSRVDNEQFF
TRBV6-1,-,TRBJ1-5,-,TGTGCCAGTAGATTCGGTGGTAGCAATCAGCCCCAGCATTTT,CASRFGGSNQPQHF
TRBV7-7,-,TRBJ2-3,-,TGTGCTAGCAGCTACTCCCGGACAGATACGCAGTATTTT,CASSYSRTDTQYF
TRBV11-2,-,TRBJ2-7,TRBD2,TGTGCCAGCAGCATGGGAGCGGGGAGCTCCTACGAGCAGTACTTC,CASSMGAGSSYEQYF
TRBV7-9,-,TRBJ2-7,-,TGTGCCAGCAGCTTAGCTAGGGGCGAGCAGTACTTC,CASSLARGEQYF
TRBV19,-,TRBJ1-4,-,TGTGCCAGTAGTACCCGGGGGGAGCCAACTAATGAAAAACTGTTTTTT,CASSTRGEPTNEKLFF
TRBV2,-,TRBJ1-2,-,TGTGCCAGCACCGCGGAAGGGGGAGCCAACTATGGCTACACCTTC,CASTAEGGANYGYTF
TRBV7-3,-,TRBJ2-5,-,TGTGCCAGCAGCTTTGCTAGAGAAGAGACCCAGTACTTC,CASSFAREETQYF
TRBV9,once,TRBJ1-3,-,TGTGCCAGCAGCGTAGATATTGGAAACACCATATATTTT,CASSVDIGNTIYF
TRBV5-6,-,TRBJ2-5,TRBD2,TGTGCCAGCAGCTCCCCGGGGGGGCGGAGTGCGGAGACCCAGTACTTC,CASSSPGGRSAETQYF
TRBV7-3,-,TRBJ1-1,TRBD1,TGTGCCAGCAGCCGACAGGGTAACACTGAAGCTTTCTTT,CASSRQGNTEAFF
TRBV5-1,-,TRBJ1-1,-,TGCGCCAGCAGCTTTAAACAGGCTGGTATGAACACTGAAGCTTTCTTT,CASSFKQAGMNTEAFF
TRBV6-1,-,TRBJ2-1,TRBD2,TGTGCCAGCAGTGAGACTAGCGGGGGGGGTGGTGAGCAGTTCTTC,CASSETSGGGGEQFF
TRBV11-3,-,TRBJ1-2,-,TGTGCCAGCAGCTTAGGGACTGACACATATGGCTACACCTTC,CASSLGTDTYGYTF
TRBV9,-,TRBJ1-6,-,TGTGCCAGCAGCGTTGACCAGGGAAATTCACCCCTCCACTTT,CASSVDQGNSPLHF
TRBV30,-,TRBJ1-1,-,TGTGCCTGGAACAGGGAGATGAACACTGAAGCTTTCTTT,CAWNREMNTEAFF
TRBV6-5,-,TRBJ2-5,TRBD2,TGTGCCAGCAGTTTCTTATCTAGCGGACAAGAGACCCAGTACTTC,CASSFLSSGQETQYF
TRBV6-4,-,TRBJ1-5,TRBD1,TGTGCCAGCAGGGGGACAGGACTCCATGAGGGACCCCAGCCCCAGCATTTT,CASRGTGLHEGPQPQHF
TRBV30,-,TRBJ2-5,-,TGTGCCTGGAGTGTAAAACCGATCGGAGAGACCCAGTACTTC,CAWSVKPIGETQYF
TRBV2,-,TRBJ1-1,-,TGTGCCAGCAGTGAGGGCAGATTGAACACTGAAGCTTTCTTT,CASSEGRLNTEAFF
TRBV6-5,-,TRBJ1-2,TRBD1,TGTGCCAGCAGTTACACGAGGACAGGGGATGGCTACACCTTC,CASSYTRTGDGYTF
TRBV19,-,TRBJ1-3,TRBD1,TGTGCCAGTACTTGGGTTGGACAGGGAGTAGGAAACACCATATATTTT,CASTWVGQGVGNTIYF
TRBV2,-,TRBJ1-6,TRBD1,TGTGCCAGCTTCCAGGGGGACAATTCACCCCTCCACTTT,CASFQGDNSPLHF
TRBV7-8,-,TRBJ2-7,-,TGTGCCAGCAGCTTAGTTGTAGGGGCGGCCGAGCAGTACTTC,CASSLVVGAAEQYF
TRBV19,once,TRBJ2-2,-,TGTGCCAGTAGTATAACACCCTTGACCGGGGAGCTGTTTTTT,CASSITPLTGELFF